This T cell receptor beta chain comes out of a study of cytomegalovirus exposure and HLA in healthy donors. Study-wide background: The platform used for the roughly 110 validation repertoires matched that of the roughly 670 first-cohort repertoires, a later analysis reported.

Germline V gene data show CDR1 as ENHRY and CDR2 as SYGVKD. The length of the CDR3 is 17 residues. The V gene end was trimmed by 4 bases and the J gene end by 2 bases; junction bases not matched to a gene: 13. Donors came from a validation cohort of over a hundred subjects, distinct from the first 666-subject cohort. Clones were sequenced by immunoSEQ multiplex PCR, and TCRdb holds only the in-frame ones, with some missing. The sample includes around 220,000 clones, around 88% seen only once; the top ten take about 2.9%. The source is a woman aged 18-29 years in good health and CMV-seronegative. V and J are TRBV10-3 and TRBJ1-2, with 7 bases lining up with TRBD1. Sequenced sample: PBMCs. In DNA form, the CDR3 reads TGTGCCATCAGTGCGGGACAGCTAGAGCTAACCAACTATGGCTACACCTTC. This codes for CAISAGQLELTNYGYTF.